Included here is one T cell receptor (beta chain) sequence, with context. Its specificity is unknown. The sample is drawn from a study of T cells in narcolepsy. Findings and caveats of the study: Autoreactive HCRT-specific and TRIB2-specific clonotypes were marked in same-patient CSF-versus-blood CD4+ comparisons.

The protocol was immunoSEQ multiplex PCR, while the TCRdb copy is restricted to in-frame clones and leaves out a portion. Here the sample spans about 20,000 clones, around 83% being singletons. The junction had 10 bases not matched to a gene; V was cut back by 6 bases and J by 1 base. The CDR3 contains 17 residues. From germline, CDR1 is SGHVS and CDR2 FQNEAQ. The material sequenced was memory (CD45RA-) CD4+ T cells from blood. The chain couples TRBV7-8 to TRBJ2-2; 8 bases fit TRBD1. The TCR comes from a human donor in good health. CDR3 region: CASRPPPGQGNTGELFF. The CDR3 region has the DNA TGTGCCAGCAGGCCCCCCCCCGGACAGGGGAACACCGGGGAGCTGTTTTTT.